The rows below give T cell receptor beta chains drawn from one sample of a study of blood T cell repertoires in COVID-19. Data came from immunoSEQ multiplex PCR; TCRdb stores just in-frame clones and leaves some out. The repertoire holds approximately 170,000 clones, with approximately 85% as singletons. The sequencing input was peripheral blood. These receptors all come from an elderly woman with COVID-19, enrolled during active disease. The CDR3 runs from the conserved cysteine through the conserved F or W. A D gene is named only where the DNA matches it firmly. A clone size is listed for some rows: how often the clone was seen (once, few, many), or a class if it is expanded.

D gene: TRBD1; J gene: TRBJ2-7; V gene: TRBV5-6; clone size: NA; CDR3 protein: CASSPAGTDYEQYF; CDR3 DNA: TGTGCCAGCAGCCCCGCCGGGACAGATTACGAGCAGTACTTC
D gene: NA; J gene: TRBJ2-5; V gene: TRBV27; clone size: NA; CDR3 protein: CASRSRAGTSQETQYF; CDR3 DNA: TGTGCCAGCAGATCAAGGGCCGGGACAAGCCAAGAGACCCAGTACTTC
D gene: NA; J gene: TRBJ2-7; V gene: TRBV3-1/TRBV3-2; clone size: NA; CDR3 protein: CASSHGAGYEQYF; CDR3 DNA: TGTGCCAGCAGCCATGGGGCGGGGTACGAGCAGTACTTC
D gene: NA; J gene: TRBJ2-2; V gene: TRBV19; clone size: NA; CDR3 protein: CASRFQGNTGELFF; CDR3 DNA: TGTGCCAGTAGATTTCAGGGGAACACCGGGGAGCTGTTTTTT
D gene: NA; J gene: TRBJ1-4; V gene: TRBV7-2; clone size: once; CDR3 protein: CASSSRQTTNEKLFF; CDR3 DNA: TGTGCCAGCAGCTCCCGACAAACAACTAATGAAAAACTGTTTTTT
D gene: NA; J gene: TRBJ1-5; V gene: TRBV6-5; clone size: NA; CDR3 protein: CASRAGTYQPQHF; CDR3 DNA: TGTGCCAGCAGAGCCGGGACTTATCAGCCCCAGCATTTT
D gene: TRBD1; J gene: TRBJ1-2; V gene: TRBV10-3; clone size: NA; CDR3 protein: CAISDFPTGKEDGYTF; CDR3 DNA: TGTGCCATCAGTGATTTCCCGACAGGGAAAGAGGATGGCTACACCTTC
D gene: NA; J gene: TRBJ2-7; V gene: TRBV27; clone size: NA; CDR3 protein: CASSLLTGGEQYF; CDR3 DNA: TGTGCCAGCAGTTTACTGACAGGAGGCGAGCAGTACTTC
D gene: TRBD1; J gene: TRBJ1-3; V gene: TRBV9; clone size: NA; CDR3 protein: CASSRGTGGMSPGNTIYF; CDR3 DNA: TGTGCCAGCAGCAGAGGGACAGGGGGTATGAGTCCTGGAAACACCATATATTTT
D gene: TRBD1; J gene: TRBJ2-7; V gene: TRBV6-2/TRBV6-3; clone size: NA; CDR3 protein: CASSYSRDRNSYEQYF; CDR3 DNA: TGTGCCAGCAGTTACTCCCGGGACAGGAACTCCTACGAGCAGTACTTC